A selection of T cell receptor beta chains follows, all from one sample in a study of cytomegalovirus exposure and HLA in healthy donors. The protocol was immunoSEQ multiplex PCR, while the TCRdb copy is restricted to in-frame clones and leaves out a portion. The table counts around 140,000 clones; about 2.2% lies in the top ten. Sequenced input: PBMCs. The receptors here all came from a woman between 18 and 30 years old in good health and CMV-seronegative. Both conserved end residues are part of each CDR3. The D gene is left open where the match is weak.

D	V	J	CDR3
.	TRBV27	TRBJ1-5	CASSLVQGSQPQHF
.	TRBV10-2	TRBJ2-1	CASSESDPAGHYNEQFF
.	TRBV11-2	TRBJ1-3	CATLMGAGNTIYF
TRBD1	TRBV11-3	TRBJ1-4	CASSAWTGGPGHNEKLFF
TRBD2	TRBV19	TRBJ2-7	CASRTSGIGNRDEQYF
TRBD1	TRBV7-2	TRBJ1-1	CASSLPRLAGGTEAFF
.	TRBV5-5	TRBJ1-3	CASSLTGGRNRLFSGNTIYF
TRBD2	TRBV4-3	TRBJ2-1	CASSQDPGGTSGRAAEQFF
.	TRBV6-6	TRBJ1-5	CASRGTGGSNQPQHF
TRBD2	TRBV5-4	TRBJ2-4	CASSLASGRVGPAKNIQYF
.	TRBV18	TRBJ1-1	CASSWETGKSEAFF
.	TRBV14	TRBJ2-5	CASSQGLPRAIMTQYF
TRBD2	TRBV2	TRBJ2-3	CASKEGLAPTDTQYF
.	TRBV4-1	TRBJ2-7	CASSQEGGEGYEQYF
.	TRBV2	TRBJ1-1	CASTSNEMNTEAFF
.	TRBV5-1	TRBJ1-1	CASVGNAEAFF
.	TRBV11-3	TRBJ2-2	CASSLDQGGTGELFF
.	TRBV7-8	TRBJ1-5	CASKEIRGSNQPQHF
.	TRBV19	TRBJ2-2	CASSIRGTGELFF
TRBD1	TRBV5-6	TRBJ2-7	CASSSGTVLYEQYF
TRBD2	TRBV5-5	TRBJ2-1	CASSLRSGRDLYNEQFF
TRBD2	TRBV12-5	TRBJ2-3	CASGLGAGGDTQYF
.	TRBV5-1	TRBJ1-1	CASSLLSRQANTEAFF
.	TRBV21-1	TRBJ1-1	CASSSWTGGLEAFF
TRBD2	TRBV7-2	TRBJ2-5	CASSLAEQETQYF
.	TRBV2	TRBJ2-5	CASSEGREETQYF
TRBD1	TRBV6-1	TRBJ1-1	CASSEWGQGSSTEAFF
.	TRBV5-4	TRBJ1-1	CASRGEAEAFF
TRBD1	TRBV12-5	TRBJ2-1	CASGSTGVVYEQFF
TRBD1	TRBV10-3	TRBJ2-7	CAIRPGQGPYEQYF
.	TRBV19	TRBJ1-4	CASSPGDPRANEKLFF
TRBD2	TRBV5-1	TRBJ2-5	CASSSGTSGEETQYF
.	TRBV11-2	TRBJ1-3	CASSLEAFSGNTIYF
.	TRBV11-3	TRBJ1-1	CASSLRRPGTGETEAFF
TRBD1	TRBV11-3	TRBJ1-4	CASSRDRGFEKLFF
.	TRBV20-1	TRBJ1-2	CSARGSNGYTF
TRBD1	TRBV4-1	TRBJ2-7	CASSHRRDRGQYDGQYF
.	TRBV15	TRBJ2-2	CATSSLSTGELFF
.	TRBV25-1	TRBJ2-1	CASVRYGGEQFF
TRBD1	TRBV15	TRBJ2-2	CATGARGQHSNTGELFF
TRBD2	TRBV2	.	CASRGGTSGTYEQYF
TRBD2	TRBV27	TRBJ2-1	CASSLASGGPYNEQFF
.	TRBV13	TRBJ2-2	CASSIGPTGELFF
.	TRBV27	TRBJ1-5	CASSLGGGFAQPQHF
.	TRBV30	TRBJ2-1	CAWTGSVAGEQFF
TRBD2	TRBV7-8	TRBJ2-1	CASSRTSGGGNEQFF
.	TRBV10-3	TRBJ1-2	CAISESPAYNYGYTF
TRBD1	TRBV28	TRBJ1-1	CASSSNRGRYF
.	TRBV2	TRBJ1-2	CASSEDRDSAGYTF
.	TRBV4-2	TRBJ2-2	CASSQDLWGPGELFF